Each of the 18 T cell receptor beta chains below was sequenced from the same sample in a study of blood T cell repertoires in COVID-19. The table came from immunoSEQ multiplex PCR; TCRdb's copy has only in-frame clones and leaves some out. The table records about 290,000 clones, roughly 90% of them present only once. The sequenced material came from peripheral blood. The receptors shown here come from a woman in her 30s with active or convalescent COVID-19.

This chain uses TRBV19 with TRBJ1-5, with no clear D. This CDR3 has 14 amino acids. Deletions cut 6 bases from V and 7 bases from J, with 16 bases between. Germline-derived CDR1 and CDR2 are LNHDA and SQIVND (reference sequence). The CDR3 DNA sequence: TGTGCCAGTAGGAGGTTGGCAGTCAACCAGCCCCAGCATTTT. This gives the protein CASRRLAVNQPQHF.

The chain links TRBV30 to TRBJ2-5; the D gene is possibly TRBD1 (7 bases). Trimming removed 2 bases at V and 5 bases at J, with 15 bases between. Germline CDR1 GTSNPN, CDR2 SVGIG (reference sequence). The CDR3 covers 14 residues. CDR3 DNA: TGTGCCTGGAGTACCCGGACAGGAGGGGAGACCCAGTACTTC. This codes for CAWSTRTGGETQYF.

This chain links TRBV12-3 or TRBV12-4 with TRBJ1-2; D remains unclear. V shed 2 bases and J shed 4 bases, with 8 bases lying between them. The CDR3 sequence is 13 residues long. The CDR3 DNA reads TGTGCCAGCAGTTTACGAGCGGTCTATGGCTACACCTTC. Translation: CASSLRAVYGYTF.

The V call is TRBV6-2 or TRBV6-3, the J call TRBJ1-2; 9 positions match TRBD1. Germline loops: CDR1 MNHEY, CDR2 SVGEGT. The CDR3 has 14 amino acids. The ends lost 7 bases at V and 4 bases at J; junction bases unmatched: 7. As DNA, the CDR3 is TGTGCCAGCACCCCGACAGGGGGTTCCTATGGCTACACCTTC. Protein: CASTPTGGSYGYTF.

The chain recombines TRBV15 with TRBJ1-2; maybe TRBD1 (6 bases). From germline, CDR1 is LNHNV and CDR2 YYDKDF (reference sequence). The CDR3 covers 12 residues. V lost 5 bases and J 6 bases, leaving 10 bases between the germline ends. The CDR3 DNA follows: TGTGCCACCAGCGGGGGGGCAGATGGCTACACCTTC. This encodes CATSGGADGYTF.

This chain uses TRBV6-5 with TRBJ1-6; 7 nucleotides line up with TRBD1. The V gene end was trimmed by 6 bases and the J gene end by 6 bases; junction bases not matched to a gene: 5. The CDR3 is made up of 14 amino acids. Germline assignment: CDR1 MNHEY and CDR2 SVGAGI. The DNA for the CDR3 is TGTGCCAGCAGACCCGACAGGGTTAATTCACCCCTCCACTTT. Translating gives CASRPDRVNSPLHF.

CDR3 DNA: TGTGCCAGCTCACCCCAGACAGGGGGCAATGAAAAACTGTTTTTT. This encodes CASSPQTGGNEKLFF. V usage is TRBV18 and J usage is TRBJ1-4, with 10 bases identical to TRBD1. This CDR3 has 15 amino acids. J gave up 5 bases and V 3 bases, and 3 bases lay outside the gene matches. Germline V CDR1 and CDR2: KGHSH, LQKENI.

The genes are TRBV2 and TRBJ1-2, with D possibly matching TRBD1 (5 bases). V gave up 4 bases and J gave up 7 bases, with 10 bases separating them. Germline CDR1 SNHLY, CDR2 FYNNEI. There are 12 residues in the CDR3. The CDR3 region has the DNA TGTGCCAGCAGTGTGGGGGAGGGTGGCTACACCTTC. This codes for CASSVGEGGYTF.

The chain combines TRBV7-3 with TRBJ2-3; a weak D match, TRBD2 (6 bases). Germline-derived CDR1 and CDR2 are SGHTA and FQGTGA. CDR3 length: 16 amino acids. Trimming stripped 2 bases from V and 1 base from J, with 13 bases between. CDR3: CASSLGEVWGTDTQYF. The CDR3 DNA reads as TGTGCCAGCAGCTTAGGGGAGGTGTGGGGCACAGATACGCAGTATTTT.

Regarding this clone: The identical CDR3 is also encoded by other nucleotide sequences in the sample. As DNA, the CDR3 is TGCGCCAGCAGCTTGGTTGCAGGGGACACCGGGGAGCTGTTTTTT. It is translated as CASSLVAGDTGELFF. J is TRBJ2-2 and V is TRBV5-1; maybe TRBD1 (6 bases). Germline CDR1 SGHRS, CDR2 YFSETQ. V shed 0 bases and J shed 3 bases, with 9 bases lying between them. CDR3 length equals 15 residues.

This clone was found a few times. The chain carries TRBV5-5 and TRBJ1-2; weak D call: TRBD1 (6 bases). Germline CDR1 is SGHKS and CDR2 is YYEKEE (reference sequence). The CDR3 extends over 16 amino acids. Trimming took 3 bases from V and 3 from J, leaving 18 bases between them. The DNA of the CDR3 is TGTGCCAGCAGCTCGAATAAACAGGGATGGGACTATGGCTACACCTTC. Its protein is CASSSNKQGWDYGYTF.

The V and J genes are TRBV28 and TRBJ2-5, with D maybe TRBD2 (6 bases). Trimming stripped 8 bases from V and 2 bases from J, with 15 bases between. Germline V CDR1 and CDR2: MDHEN, SYDVKM. The CDR3 covers 14 residues. The CDR3 loop is CASSMGGRQETQYF. The CDR3 DNA follows: TGTGCCAGCTCTATGGGGGGACGGCAAGAGACCCAGTACTTC. Full variable domain (remainder filled in from reference TRBV28 and TRBJ2-5): DVKVTQSSRYLVKRTGEKVFLECVQDMDHENMFWYRQDPGLGLRLIYFSYDVKMKEKGDIPEGYSVSREKKERFSLILESASTNQTSMYLCASSMGGRQETQYFGPGTRLLVL.

The chain is built from TRBV2 and TRBJ2-1; tentatively, D is TRBD2 (6 bases). The CDR3 is 12 amino acids. The germline V and J ends were trimmed by 6 bases and 7 bases, with 10 bases remaining between them. Germline CDR1 SNHLY, CDR2 FYNNEI. The CDR3 DNA follows: TGTGCCAGCAGACTAGCTCAGAATGAGCAGTTCTTC. Protein product: CASRLAQNEQFF.

The rearrangement joins TRBV5-6 to TRBJ2-1; TRBD2 is a possible D gene (6 bases). Germline V lookup: CDR1 SGHDT, CDR2 YYEEEE. V gave up 7 bases and J gave up 5 bases, with 19 bases separating them. The CDR3 runs 15 residues. In nucleotides, the CDR3 is TGTGCCAGCGGCGGGGCATCGAGGTTAGACAATGAGCAGTTCTTC. Protein: CASGGASRLDNEQFF.

The chain has TRBV29-1 and TRBJ1-2, with D perhaps matching TRBD1 (6 bases). The germline gives CDR1 SQVTM, CDR2 ANQGSEA. This CDR3 region has 13 residues. V was shortened by 8 bases and J by 6 bases, with 19 bases between the two germline ends. The CDR3 reads CSSRRDTSDGYTF. As DNA, the CDR3 is TGCAGCTCGCGCCGGGACACGTCGGATGGCTACACCTTC. The full variable domain, rest sourced from reference TRBV29-1 and TRBJ1-2, is SAVISQKPSRDICQRGTSLTIQCQVDSQVTMMFWYRQQPGQSLTLIATANQGSEATYESGFVIDKFPISRPNLTFSTLTVSNMSPEDSSIYLCSSRRDTSDGYTFGSGTRLTVV.

The chain combines TRBV30 with TRBJ1-1; TRBD1 might be the D (5 bases). This CDR3 is 13 amino acids long. Germline V gene sequence: CDR1 GTSNPN, CDR2 SVGIG (reference sequence). V was pared by 5 bases and J by 4 bases, with 14 bases between. The CDR3 is CAWRWGVGTEAFF. CDR3 DNA sequence: TGTGCCTGGCGATGGGGGGTTGGCACTGAAGCTTTCTTT.

The V gene is TRBV7-2, the J gene TRBJ2-7; TRBD1 aligns across 9 bases. Trimming took 4 bases from V and 0 from J; bases not matched to a gene: 4. Per the germline V gene, CDR1 is SGHTA and CDR2 is FQGNSA. The CDR3 has 15 amino acids. CDR3 residues: CASSWDRASSYEQYF. The CDR3 DNA follows: TGTGCCAGCAGCTGGGACAGGGCCTCCTCCTACGAGCAGTACTTC.

The chain has TRBV28 and TRBJ2-3; D is perhaps TRBD1 (5 bases). The CDR3 runs 14 residues. CDR1 and CDR2 from the germline V gene are MDHEN and SYDVKM. V was shortened by 2 bases and J by 5 bases, with 11 bases between the two germline ends. CDR3 residues: CASSLQPGLDTQYF. The CDR3 DNA reads TGTGCCAGCAGTTTACAACCAGGGCTAGATACGCAGTATTTT. Combining the CDR3 with reference TRBV28 and TRBJ2-3 gives the whole variable domain DVKVTQSSRYLVKRTGEKVFLECVQDMDHENMFWYRQDPGLGLRLIYFSYDVKMKEKGDIPEGYSVSREKKERFSLILESASTNQTSMYLCASSLQPGLDTQYFGPGTRLTVL.